The present T cell receptor beta chain was sequenced within a study of circulating CD8 cells and anti-PD-1 response in melanoma. Whole-study context: Nivolumab was given intravenously at 3 mg/kg every 2 weeks.

Notes on the study in general: Diversity ranked highest in DNEG and lowest in TIGIT subsets. Clonotype sharing was highest between DPOS and TIGIT subsets.

Each library started from roughly 15 ng of total RNA using the QIAseq Immune Repertoire TCR panel. MiXCR, applied by TCRdb to the reads, yields one record per CDR3 protein. The sample records several hundred distinct CDR3 sequences, approximately 10% being singletons. Relative to its sample, this clonotype is medium-sized. What it binds is not known. The length of the CDR3 is 15 residues. CDR1 is KGHSH, CDR2 LQKENI, per germline. Trimming took 1 base from V and 2 from J, leaving 9 bases between them. Four subsets defined by PD-1 and/or TIGIT were sorted from live CD3+CD8+TCRalphabeta+ cells. The gene calls are TRBV18 and TRBJ2-1; weak D call: TRBD2 (6 bases). The specimen comprised CD8+ T cells from PBMCs, sampled at baseline or after one month of anti-PD-1 therapy (not recorded which). This TCR derives from a human donor with melanoma. CDR3 loop: CASSPLGGTYNEQFF. The CDR3 region has the DNA TGTGCCAGCTCACCACTTGGGGGGACCTACAATGAGCAGTTCTTC.